A single sample gave rise to the 11 T cell receptor beta chains below, sequenced in a study of identical twins. Via MiXCR, TCRdb re-called the 5' RACE reads, giving one row per CDR3 protein. The table shows approximately 410,000 distinct CDR3 sequences, with roughly 20% occurring only once. The sample comprised naive T cells sorted from blood. The receptors were sampled from a man in his fifties in good health.

This clonotype was recorded at least ten times. The rearrangement uses TRBV20-1 and TRBJ2-3; TRBD2 matches 16 bases. After removal of 5 bases from V and 1 base from J, the junction contained 3 bases not matched to a gene. This CDR3 comprises 16 residues. In germline, CDR1 is DFQATT, CDR2 SNEGSKA (reference sequence). The CDR3 loop is CSAGTSGRAGTDTQYF. Here the CDR3 DNA reads TGCAGTGCTGGGACTAGCGGGAGGGCAGGCACAGATACGCAGTATTTT.

The chain has TRBV7-9 and TRBJ1-1; unclear D gene. The CDR3 covers 12 residues. The V gene's germline CDR1 is SEHNR and CDR2 FQNEAQ (reference sequence). V was trimmed by 5 bases and J by 7 bases, leaving 11 bases between them. CDR3 bases: TGTGCCAGCAGCCCCGTTGTGGATGAAGCTTTCTTT. Translation: CASSPVVDEAFF.

This clonotype was picked up many times. The genes are TRBV29-1 and TRBJ2-1; 8 bases match TRBD2. V gave up 5 bases and J gave up 9 bases; unmatched junction bases: 15. The CDR3 is 15 amino acids. CDR1 is SQVTM, CDR2 ANQGSEA, per germline. The CDR3 DNA follows: TGCAGCGTTCGGATCTTAGGCGGGGGGCCTAGTGAGCAGTTCTTC. It yields the protein CSVRILGGGPSEQFF.

This clonotype was detected a few times. This chain links TRBV7-2 with TRBJ1-3; no firm D call. The germline V gene encodes CDR1 SGHTA and CDR2 FQGNSA. This CDR3 has 15 residues. With 1 base removed from V and 0 bases from J, the gap between germline ends came to 7 bases. For the CDR3, the DNA is TGTGCCAGCAGCTTAGTTGGGAGCTCTGGAAACACCATATATTTT. The encoded protein is CASSLVGSSGNTIYF.

The chain links TRBV6-1 to TRBJ1-1; TRBD1 matches at 7 bases. Germline-derived CDR1 and CDR2 are MNHNS and SASEGT. V was clipped by 7 bases and J by 2 bases; unmatched bases: 10. This CDR3 has 15 amino acids. CDR3 coding DNA: TGTGCCAGCACCCGATTGGACAGGCCCAACACTGAAGCTTTCTTT. This translates into CASTRLDRPNTEAFF.

This clonotype was recorded at least ten times. V is TRBV29-1 and J is TRBJ2-1, with D uncertain. The germline V gene has CDR1 SQVTM and CDR2 ANQGSEA. Trimming removed 4 bases from V and 5 bases from J, with 12 bases in between. This CDR3 is built from 13 residues. CDR3 amino acids: CSVVPFPNNEQFF. CDR3 in DNA: TGCAGCGTTGTCCCATTTCCCAACAATGAGCAGTTCTTC.

In this sample, this clonotype turned up many times. The chain recombines TRBV10-3 with TRBJ2-7, with a tentative D call TRBD2 (6 bases). Germline-derived CDR1 and CDR2 are ENHRY and SYGVKD. With 10 bases removed from V and 2 bases from J, the gap between germline ends came to 12 bases. The CDR3 sequence is 12 residues long. In nucleotides, the CDR3 is TGTGCCAGCGGGACCGATCCCTACGAGCAGTACTTC. This translates into CASGTDPYEQYF.

The chain carries TRBV12-3 or TRBV12-4 and TRBJ2-7, with D possibly matching TRBD2 (6 bases). The CDR3 length is 15 residues. The V end was cut by 3 bases, the J end by 6 bases, with 18 bases between. The CDR3 loop reads CASSFLGTGAAEQYF. The CDR3 DNA reads as TGTGCCAGCAGTTTCCTCGGGACTGGGGCCGCCGAGCAGTACTTC.

This clonotype was recorded at least ten times. The CDR3 sequence is CSVVSSGNTEAFF. DNA for the CDR3: TGCAGCGTTGTGTCGTCAGGTAACACTGAAGCTTTCTTT. J is TRBJ1-1 and V is TRBV29-1; no clear D. Germline CDR1 SQVTM, CDR2 ANQGSEA. The CDR3 is made up of 13 amino acids. V lost 4 bases and J lost 2, with 11 bases in between. The full variable domain, rest sourced from reference TRBV29-1 and TRBJ1-1, is SAVISQKPSRDICQRGTSLTIQCQVDSQVTMMFWYRQQPGQSLTLIATANQGSEATYESGFVIDKFPISRPNLTFSTLTVSNMSPEDSSIYLCSVVSSGNTEAFFGQGTRLTVV.

On this clonotype itself: This may arise from a read error, as a much more abundant clone is one base away. Since the CDR3 does not end with the conserved phenylalanine or tryptophan, this likely comes from a read error. This chain uses TRBV5-1 with TRBJ2-1; no clear D. The V gene lost 1 base and the J gene lost 6 bases, with 14 bases spanning the gap. CDR1 and CDR2 (germline): SGHRS, YFSETQ. This CDR3 region has 15 residues. The CDR3 nucleotides are TGCGCCAGCAGCTTGCGTCTCGGTTTTGGCAATGAGCAGTTCTTA. As protein: CASSLRLGFGNEQFL.

In its sample, this clonotype was seen once. V and J are TRBV5-4 and TRBJ2-3; D is ambiguous. The CDR3 is made up of 16 amino acids. Germline values: CDR1 SGHNT, CDR2 YYREEE (reference sequence). The V gene lost 0 bases and the J gene lost 6 bases, with 17 bases spanning the gap. The CDR3 region is CASSLGVGVSRDTQYF. The CDR3 DNA sequence: TGTGCCAGCAGCTTGGGTGTTGGGGTTTCGAGGGATACGCAGTATTTT.